This TCR beta chain was recorded in a study of cytomegalovirus exposure and HLA in healthy donors. Use of 60 Vbeta and 13 Jbeta primers characterized the PCR. This table comes from immunoSEQ multiplex PCR, and its TCRdb copy is limited to in-frame clones, with some not included. The sample includes about 120,000 clones, over 80% of them seen just once. General study results and limits: Cytomegalovirus status was reportedly diagnosed by the classifier with high sensitivity and specificity. Later analysis revealed greater clonal expansion in HLA-associated TCR beta chains than in equally common others. Later on, an analysis tied some 17,000 TCR beta sequences to HLA alleles at 0.05 false discovery rate. Most subjects had HLA-A and HLA-B alleles reportedly predicted accurately by TCR beta sequences.

Germline V CDR1 and CDR2: DFQATT, SNEGSKA (reference sequence). CDR3 length equals 11 residues. Trimming cost V 6 bases and J 7 bases; bases outside gene matches: 5. Note on this clone: As yet, its antigen is unknown.

What was sequenced was PBMCs. The chain is built from TRBV20-1 and TRBJ1-1; TRBD1 agrees at 7 bases. The sequence was obtained from a man aged 50 to 60 in good health and CMV-seronegative. The CDR3 here is CSATDRREAFF. The CDR3 DNA reads TGCAGTGCCACGGACAGGCGTGAAGCTTTCTTT.